The 21 T cell receptor beta chains below come from one sample, sequenced in a study of Graves' ophthalmopathy and Graves' hyperthyroidism. Using RNA transcripts, the TCR beta CDR3 regions were amplified. HTBI-primed first-round RT-PCR preceded second-round multiplex PCR. MiXCR was run by TCRdb on the multiplex PCR reads, yielding one entry per CDR3 protein. The profile shows roughly 500,000 distinct CDR3 sequences, about 15% of them singletons. Sequenced input: blood. The receptors derive from a woman aged 25-40 years with Graves' ophthalmopathy.

This clonotype was picked up a small number of times. This chain connects TRBV18 to TRBJ1-5; D ambiguous. The germline CDR1 and CDR2 sequences are KGHSH and LQKENI. Between the trimmed V and J ends, which lost 6 bases and 5 bases, there was a span of 11 bases. The CDR3 length is 13 residues. CDR3 residues: CASSDSKDQPQHF. CDR3 DNA: TGTGCCAGCTCGGACTCAAAAGATCAGCCCCAGCATTTT.

The V gene is TRBV12-3 or TRBV12-4, the J gene TRBJ1-2; D gene uncertain. The length of the CDR3 is 13 residues. With 10 bases removed from V and 0 bases from J, the gap between germline ends came to 12 bases. The CDR3 coding sequence is TGTGCCATCACCGAACAGCCTAACTATGGCTACACCTTC. Translating gives CAITEQPNYGYTF.

This clonotype has a count of ten or more. The V gene is TRBV7-9, the J gene TRBJ1-2; D remains ambiguous. Germline V CDR1 and CDR2: SEHNR, FQNEAQ (reference sequence). The CDR3 extends over 12 amino acids. V was trimmed by 4 bases and J by 8 bases, leaving 11 bases between them. The CDR3 protein is CASSSENPGYTF. CDR3 sequence (DNA): TGTGCCAGCAGCTCGGAGAATCCCGGCTACACCTTC.

This clonotype was seen many times. The gene calls are TRBV12-3 or TRBV12-4 and TRBJ1-6; TRBD1 matches 7 bases. The CDR3 totals 17 residues. J gave up 0 bases and V 5 bases, and 7 bases lay outside the gene matches. This chain's CDR3 is CASSQGGPRSYNSPLHF. The CDR3 DNA sequence: TGTGCCAGCAGTCAGGGGGGCCCTCGCTCCTATAATTCACCCCTCCACTTT.

This clonotype was seen many times. This rearrangement joins TRBV6-2 or TRBV6-3 to TRBJ2-7; a possible D gene is TRBD2 (6 bases). V lost 7 bases and J 4 bases, leaving 11 bases between the germline ends. This CDR3 is 12 amino acids long. From germline, CDR1 is MNHEY and CDR2 SVGEGT. The CDR3 is CASTRGIYEQYF. The CDR3 DNA is TGTGCCAGCACCCGGGGGATATACGAGCAGTACTTC.

The table lists this clonotype with a few counts. V is TRBV12-3 or TRBV12-4 and J is TRBJ2-5; possibly TRBD2 for D (6 bases). This CDR3 is 13 amino acids long. Trimming removed 9 bases at V and 5 bases at J, with 16 bases between. The CDR3 loop reads CASSFGRAETQYF. As DNA, the CDR3 is TGTGCCAGTTCTTTCGGGAGAGCTGAGACCCAGTACTTC.

This clonotype was picked up a small number of times. The V gene is TRBV20-1, the J gene TRBJ2-7; maybe TRBD2 (6 bases). Per the germline V gene, CDR1 is DFQATT and CDR2 is SNEGSKA (reference sequence). The CDR3 spans 14 residues. The V end was cut by 0 bases, the J end by 0 bases, with 9 bases between. In nucleotides, the CDR3 is TGCAGTGCTAGAGATCGGGGGAACTCCTACGAGCAGTACTTC. Translation gives CSARDRGNSYEQYF.

There are many counts of this clonotype. The chain carries TRBV5-8 and TRBJ2-7, with 9 bases identical to TRBD2. Germline CDR1 reads SGHTS; CDR2 reads YDEGEE. J gave up 7 bases and V 3 bases, and 8 bases lay outside the gene matches. This CDR3 contains 14 residues. DNA for the CDR3: TGTGCCAGCAGCTCGGGACTAGCTATTTGGGAGCAGTACTTC. Translated, it gives CASSSGLAIWEQYF.

There are a few counts of this clonotype. V is TRBV6-1 and J is TRBJ1-2; D might be TRBD1 (6 bases). CDR3 size: 12 residues. From germline, CDR1 is MNHNS and CDR2 SASEGT. V was pared by 9 bases and J by 4 bases, with 12 bases between. DNA of the CDR3: TGTGCCAGTAACAGGGACGGCTATGGCTACACCTTC. This codes for CASNRDGYGYTF.

This clonotype has ten or more counts. CDR3 protein: CSAREETGYLTEAFF. The CDR3 DNA reads TGCAGTGCTAGAGAAGAGACAGGGTATCTCACTGAAGCTTTCTTT. The V call is TRBV20-1, the J call TRBJ1-1, with TRBD1 identical over 7 bases. CDR1 and CDR2 (germline): DFQATT, SNEGSKA (reference sequence). Unmatched junction bases numbered 8, after V lost 0 bases and J lost 4 bases. The CDR3 extends over 15 amino acids.

This clonotype was picked up a small number of times. Because the CDR3 is missing its conserved closing phenylalanine or tryptophan, this is likely a read error. The V and J genes are TRBV6-4 and TRBJ2-2; D is ambiguous. Germline V gene lookup returns CDR1 MRHNA and CDR2 SNTAGT. Deletions cut 3 bases from V and 4 bases from J, with 9 bases between. This CDR3 is built from 14 residues. The CDR3 is CASSERTTTGELFL. CDR3 nucleotide sequence: TGTGCCAGCAGTGAGCGGACCACCACCGGGGAGCTGTTTTTG.

This clonotype appeared many times. This chain joins TRBV12-3 or TRBV12-4 and TRBJ2-7; D remains unclear. The CDR3 has 14 residues. Trimming pared 1 base from V and 2 bases from J, leaving 9 bases between. The DNA of the CDR3 is TGTGCCAGCAGTTTAGGTCTGGGTCCCTACGAGCAGTACTTC. It yields the protein CASSLGLGPYEQYF.

The sample holds many counts of this clonotype. The V gene is TRBV24-1, the J gene TRBJ2-5; 15 bases match TRBD2. The germline CDR1 and CDR2 sequences are KGHDR and SFDVKD. The junction had 4 bases not matched to a gene; V was cut back by 4 bases and J by 5 bases. CDR3 size: 16 residues. The CDR3 DNA follows: TGTGCCACCAGTGAACGGACTAGCGGGGGGGCGGAGACCCAGTACTTC. It is translated as CATSERTSGGAETQYF.

This clonotype showed up many times. V and J are TRBV27 and TRBJ1-2, with 8 bases aligning to TRBD1. CDR3 length equals 16 residues. The junction had 13 bases not matched to a gene; V was cut back by 3 bases and J by 7 bases. Germline V gives CDR1 MNHEY, CDR2 SMNVEV (reference sequence). The CDR3 sequence is CASSFLNVRQGSGYTF. The DNA for the CDR3 is TGTGCCAGCAGTTTCCTTAATGTGCGACAGGGGTCTGGCTACACCTTC.

This clonotype was seen many times. The chain uses TRBV5-1 and TRBJ1-5; maybe TRBD1 (6 bases). V was cut by 4 bases and J by 6 bases, with 14 bases left in between. CDR1 SGHRS and CDR2 YFSETQ come from the germline V gene. The CDR3 contains 14 residues. CDR3 nucleotide sequence: TGCGCCAGCAGCCAGGGGTTGGGGGGTCAGCCCCAGCATTTT. Translated, it gives CASSQGLGGQPQHF.

This clonotype was detected ten times or more. This sequence joins TRBV6-2 or TRBV6-3 and TRBJ1-2; possible D gene TRBD1, 5 bases. The germline V gene encodes CDR1 MNHEY and CDR2 SVGEGT. CDR3 length: 13 residues. V was cut by 2 bases and J by 13 bases, with 17 bases left in between. This CDR3 reads CASSYTRQSLTTF. In nucleotides, the CDR3 is TGTGCCAGCAGTTACACCAGACAGTCTTTGACCACCTTC.

The chain couples TRBV6-1 to TRBJ1-5; D unclear. Germline loops: CDR1 MNHNS, CDR2 SASEGT. This CDR3 is built from 14 residues. V dropped 0 bases and J dropped 6 bases, with 9 bases sitting between them. CDR3 residues: CASSEAGPRQPQHF. CDR3 coding DNA: TGTGCCAGCAGTGAAGCGGGTCCCCGTCAGCCCCAGCATTTT.

This clonotype came up many times. The chain combines TRBV6-8 with TRBJ1-1; D unresolved. Germline lookup yields CDR1 MNHGY and CDR2 SAAAGT. Trimming stripped 5 bases from V and 1 base from J, with 8 bases between. The CDR3 sequence is 13 residues long. The CDR3 protein is CASSGRGNTEAFF. The CDR3 DNA sequence: TGTGCCAGCAGTGGACGGGGGAACACTGAAGCTTTCTTT.

This clonotype appeared many times. The rearrangement links TRBV4-2 to TRBJ2-7; 12 positions match TRBD1. Germline assignment: CDR1 LGHNA and CDR2 YNFKEQ. This CDR3 has 16 residues. V shed 4 bases and J 6 bases; nucleotides not matched to a gene: 10. The CDR3 DNA follows: TGTGCCAGCAGCCCGCCGCGGGACAGGGGGCCAGGCGAGCAGTACTTC. This sequence encodes CASSPPRDRGPGEQYF.

The rearrangement uses TRBV7-2 and TRBJ2-5, with a weak D call TRBD2 (5 bases). V gave up 2 bases and J gave up 7 bases, with 20 bases separating them. Germline lookup yields CDR1 SGHTA and CDR2 FQGNSA. The CDR3 loop spans 16 amino acids. CDR3 sequence: CASSLPTLRNRGTQYF. The CDR3 DNA reads as TGTGCCAGCAGCTTACCCACCCTACGTAACCGGGGGACCCAGTACTTC.

This clonotype occurred many times. The chain links TRBV12-3 or TRBV12-4 to TRBJ1-2; 7 bases are shared with TRBD1. V gave up 6 bases and J gave up 5 bases; unmatched junction bases: 6. CDR3 length equals 13 residues. CDR3 amino acids: CASSQQGPYGYTF. The CDR3 DNA sequence: TGTGCCAGCAGCCAACAGGGGCCATATGGCTACACCTTC.